These T cell receptor beta chains were read from a single sample in a study of T cell responses to AZD1222 COVID-19 vaccine. Repertoires were generated with immunoSEQ multiplex PCR, while TCRdb's copy carries only in-frame clones and drops some. Here the sample spans about 110,000 clones, 80% to 95% being singletons. The starting material was peripheral blood, obtained 28 days after the second AZD1222 dose. The receptors here all came from an adult who received the AZD1222 COVID-19 vaccine. Each CDR3 is given with its conserved first and last residue. Each record gives: J gene, D gene, V gene, CDR3 DNA, CDR3 protein. The D gene is left open where the match is weak.

J gene: TRBJ2-2
D gene: TRBD2
V gene: TRBV7-2
CDR3 DNA: TGTGCCAGCAGCCTGGCGGGGGGTACCACCGGGGAGCTGTTTTTT
CDR3 protein: CASSLAGGTTGELFF

J gene: TRBJ1-3
D gene: -
V gene: TRBV19
CDR3 DNA: TGTGCCAGTACCTCGACAGGTCCCTACGGAAACACCATATATTTT
CDR3 protein: CASTSTGPYGNTIYF

J gene: TRBJ2-7
D gene: TRBD1
V gene: TRBV3-1/TRBV3-2
CDR3 DNA: TGTGCCAGCAGCCGACAGGGTGTCGGAGAGCAGTACTTC
CDR3 protein: CASSRQGVGEQYF

J gene: TRBJ1-1
D gene: TRBD1
V gene: TRBV18
CDR3 DNA: TGTGCCAGCTCACCTGGGACAGGGGGCTGGAACACTGAAGCTTTCTTT
CDR3 protein: CASSPGTGGWNTEAFF

J gene: TRBJ1-2
D gene: TRBD1
V gene: TRBV7-9
CDR3 DNA: TGTGCCAGCAACCTCCCCGACAGGGCCTATGGCTACACCTTC
CDR3 protein: CASNLPDRAYGYTF

J gene: TRBJ1-1
D gene: -
V gene: TRBV5-1
CDR3 DNA: TGCGCCAGCAGCTTGCGGGGCGCCACTGAAGCTTTCTTT
CDR3 protein: CASSLRGATEAFF

J gene: TRBJ2-3
D gene: TRBD2
V gene: TRBV4-2
CDR3 DNA: TGTGCCAGCAGCCAGACCGACGGGGGGGGACGAGATACGCAGTATTTT
CDR3 protein: CASSQTDGGGRDTQYF

J gene: TRBJ2-1
D gene: -
V gene: TRBV30
CDR3 DNA: TGTGCCTGGAGCCCCAGACGGGGGACCCGGAACAATGAGCAGTTCTTC
CDR3 protein: CAWSPRRGTRNNEQFF

J gene: TRBJ1-6
D gene: -
V gene: TRBV7-8
CDR3 DNA: TGTGCCAGCAGCTTATCCAGGGTGCCAAGCTCCTATAATTCACCCCTCCACTTT
CDR3 protein: CASSLSRVPSSYNSPLHF

J gene: TRBJ2-1
D gene: -
V gene: TRBV6-2/TRBV6-3
CDR3 DNA: TGTGCCAGCAGTTACTTGGGACGGGTCAATGAGCAGTTCTTC
CDR3 protein: CASSYLGRVNEQFF

J gene: TRBJ2-7
D gene: TRBD2
V gene: TRBV6-5
CDR3 DNA: TGTGCCAGCAGTTACTCGGGACTAGACTCCTACGAGCAGTACTTC
CDR3 protein: CASSYSGLDSYEQYF

J gene: TRBJ1-5
D gene: TRBD1
V gene: TRBV4-1
CDR3 DNA: TGCGCCAGCAGCCGGGGACAGGTAGCACAGCCCCAGCATTTT
CDR3 protein: CASSRGQVAQPQHF

J gene: TRBJ1-5
D gene: TRBD1
V gene: TRBV19
CDR3 DNA: TGTGCCAGTCGTCGGGACAGGGGCGGTGGCAATCAGCCCCAGCATTTT
CDR3 protein: CASRRDRGGGNQPQHF

J gene: TRBJ2-1
D gene: TRBD2
V gene: TRBV19
CDR3 DNA: TGTGCCAGTAATTCTCGCGGGGCTAGCGGGGGGCGGAAGACCTACAATGAGCAGTTCTTC
CDR3 protein: CASNSRGASGGRKTYNEQFF